One T cell receptor (beta chain) is described in this entry. Its antigen specificity is not known. Per-base qualities were not stored, and no clone one base away is much larger. These data originate in a study of T cell responses to AZD1222 COVID-19 vaccine (dated by TCRdb to the early 2020s). Looking at the study overall: AZD1222 recipients given second doses at about 4 weeks or at about 12 weeks were pooled, since spike-specific TCR depth and breadth were not found to differ between the two schedules. TCR sequencing was performed for fewer than 250 trial participants, of whom 207 were given two doses of AZD1222 and around 25 were given two doses of MenACWY control vaccine. Trial participants were enrolled into age subgroups of 18-55, 56-69 and 70-plus years, which contained 148, 28 and 57 TCR-sequenced participants, respectively.

The CDR3 regions of human TCRbeta chains were subjected to immunosequencing. The authors' analysis ran thus. TCRs in the repertoires were matched against a reference library of SARS-CoV-2-specific TCRs that had been generated with the MIRA antigen-specificity platform. Breadth meant the fraction of unique TCRs that were SARS-CoV-2-associated, whereas depth meant the fraction of total T cells that were SARS-CoV-2-associated. Using the MIRA data, every spike-specific TCR was mapped to the spike region that the TCR reacted to and assigned to either a CD4 or a CD8 class. Log10-transformed breadth and depth values were compared by one-way ANOVA with Sidak's multiple comparisons tests. TCRdb retrieved this table from immuneACCESS and kept in-frame rearrangements only. Not all clones are present; in checked studies, unresolved V genes account for under half, and no reason is known for the remainder. V, J and clone size are those of that table, while D and trimming were read from the DNA. Present in this sample are roughly 97,000 clones, 80% to 90% of which were seen just once. Around 9.4% of the sample is in the top ten clones.

The CDR3 numbers 13 residues from cysteine through phenylalanine. Only the CDR3 portion is preserved as DNA: 39 bases, with reading frame beginning at the first base. Relative to germline, V is 0 bases shorter and J is 0 bases shorter, with 3 bases between their ends. From a lookup of the germline V gene (reference sequence), CDR1 and CDR2 are SGHNT and YYREEE. Points the paper makes about the study in general: Epitopes outside the regions mutated in the B.1.351 and B.1.1.7 variants were reportedly recognized by nearly half of the unique spike-specific TCRs. Participants were mostly white British and included more females than males, and it was suggested by the authors that clonal diversity may have been underestimated. A significant rise in spike-specific TCR breadth and depth was observed after two AZD1222 doses relative to day 0 and relative to MenACWY recipients. Vaccine-associated CD4 TCRs spanned the whole spike protein, with dominant responses in regions 160-218 and 743-854. Only five or six AZD1222 recipients were SARS-CoV-2 seropositive at baseline, limiting conclusions about previously exposed vaccinees. In the small 56-69-year group, the increase in depth fell short of significance, most likely because of low power. Because no day 14 peak-response samples were available, the repertoires could be characterized only after the peak T cell response.

The time point label on this specimen signifies: baseline before first vaccination. Vaccinee samples were obtained from the UK trials COV001 and COV002, which included a single-blind randomized controlled phase 2/3 trial of AZD1222 (ChAdOx1 nCoV-19) in healthy adults. For TCRbeta chain sequencing, PBMC samples from trial participants were taken at day 0 and at day 28 after the second dose. Sample: peripheral blood, taken on day 0 of AZD1222 vaccination. The TCR was taken from an adult in good health. The chain uses TRBV5-4 and TRBJ1-1; the D gene is not confidently resolved. CDR3 region: CASSLGLNTEAFF. The sequenced DNA: TGTGCCAGCAGCTTGGGGTTGAACACTGAAGCTTTCTTT.